Below are 30 T cell receptor beta chains sequenced from a single sample in a study of T cells in tumors after PD-1 blockade. Data came from immunoSEQ multiplex PCR; TCRdb stores just in-frame clones and leaves some out. Here the sample spans approximately 47,000 clones, 70% to 85% being singletons. This specimen was PBMCs, taken before anti-PD-1 therapy. These receptor sequences come from a human donor with advanced basal cell or squamous cell carcinoma (not recorded which).

This clone appeared once. At one end, the junction sequence differs from germline, possibly due to a read error. The chain joins TRBV24-1 to TRBJ2-2, with a weak D call TRBD1 (6 bases). The CDR3 length is 17 residues. CDR1 KGHDR and CDR2 SFDVKD come from the germline V gene. The chain's CDR3 is CATSDDEQRTEHRGAVF. Written as DNA, the CDR3 is TGTGCCACCAGTGATGATGAACAGAGGACAGAACACCGGGGAGCTGTTTTT.

The V call is TRBV13, the J call TRBJ2-7, with 10 bases aligning to TRBD2. Per germline, CDR1 PRHDT and CDR2 FYEKMQ (reference sequence). CDR3 length: 15 residues. Trimming took 2 bases from V and 7 from J; bases not matched to a gene: 8. In DNA, the CDR3 is TGTGCCAGCAGCTTACTTACTAGCGGGGCCAAGGAGCAGTACTTC. This translates into CASSLLTSGAKEQYF. The complete variable domain, with remaining parts taken from reference TRBV13 and TRBJ2-7, reads AAGVIQSPRHLIKEKRETATLKCYPIPRHDTVYWYQQGPGQDPQFLISFYEKMQSDKGSIPDRFSAQQFSDYHSELNMSSLELGDSALYFCASSLLTSGAKEQYFGPGTRLTVT.

The CDR3 loop is CASSVGRVAGYTF. The CDR3 DNA reads as TGTGCCAGCAGCGTAGGTAGAGTTGCTGGCTACACCTTC. This rearrangement joins TRBV9 to TRBJ1-2; D is undetermined. This CDR3 comprises 13 residues. Germline V gene sequence: CDR1 SGDLS, CDR2 YYNGEE. Deletions cut 0 bases from V and 7 bases from J, with 10 bases between. Drawing the rest from reference TRBV9 and TRBJ1-2, the complete variable domain is DSGVTQTPKHLITATGQRVTLRCSPRSGDLSVYWYQQSLDQGLQFLIQYYNGEERAKGNILERFSAQQFPDLHSELNLSSLELGDSALYFCASSVGRVAGYTFGSGTRLTVV.

The J gene is TRBJ2-6, the V gene TRBV3-1 (or the pseudogene TRBV3-2), with D perhaps matching TRBD2 (5 bases). V was trimmed by 4 bases and J by 12 bases, leaving 19 bases between them. The CDR3 runs 15 residues. Germline V CDR1 and CDR2: LGHDT, YNNKEL (reference sequence). The chain's CDR3 is CASSPPPGSLLVLTF. The CDR3 region has the DNA TGTGCCAGCAGCCCCCCCCCGGGGTCTCTTCTCGTCCTGACTTTC.

The chain links TRBV3-1 (or the pseudogene TRBV3-2) to TRBJ2-5, with D possibly TRBD2 on 6 matching bases. The CDR3 sequence is 15 residues long. Germline V gene sequence: CDR1 LGHDT, CDR2 YNNKEL (reference sequence). V was trimmed by 3 bases and J by 0 bases, leaving 11 bases between them. This CDR3 reads CASSQPLANQETQYF. In DNA form, the CDR3 reads TGTGCCAGCAGCCAGCCTCTAGCGAACCAAGAGACCCAGTACTTC.

The gene calls are TRBV3-1 (or the pseudogene TRBV3-2) and TRBJ2-1, with 11 bases identical to TRBD2. Trimming took 5 bases from V and 10 from J; bases not matched to a gene: 10. The germline V gene encodes CDR1 LGHDT and CDR2 YNNKEL (reference sequence). The CDR3 is made up of 15 amino acids. The chain's CDR3 is CASSDGTSGVTEQFF. The DNA of the CDR3 is TGTGCCAGCAGCGACGGGACTAGCGGTGTTACGGAGCAGTTCTTC.

V is TRBV6-1 and J is TRBJ1-4; D unclear. The length of the CDR3 is 11 residues. The germline gives CDR1 MNHNS, CDR2 SASEGT. The CDR3 nucleotides are TGTGCTTCCGGAGCCTCAGAAAAACTGTTTTTT. Protein product: CASGASEKLFF.

The chain uses TRBV5-1 and TRBJ2-7; D perhaps matches TRBD2 (5 bases). The CDR3 has 14 residues. V was clipped by 4 bases and J by 5 bases, with 16 bases between them. Germline CDR1 is SGHRS and CDR2 is YFSETQ. The CDR3 is CASSEGARGHEQYF. In nucleotides, the CDR3 is TGCGCCAGCAGCGAGGGCGCGAGAGGACACGAGCAGTACTTC.

This sequence joins TRBV7-2 and TRBJ1-5, with D maybe TRBD1 (5 bases). The CDR3 is made up of 14 amino acids. The germline V gene encodes CDR1 SGHTA and CDR2 FQGNSA. Trimming took off 5 bases at V and 4 bases at J, with 12 bases between the two ends. The DNA of the CDR3 is TGTGCCAGCAGCGTCCTCCAGGGAAATCAGCCCCAGCATTTT. Translation gives CASSVLQGNQPQHF.

The V gene is TRBV5-8, the J gene TRBJ2-5; D might be TRBD1 (5 bases). The CDR3 has 14 amino acids. Germline V gives CDR1 SGHTS, CDR2 YDEGEE. With 0 bases removed from V and 1 base from J, the gap between germline ends came to 7 bases. CDR3 sequence reads: CASSLGQPQETQYF. The DNA of the CDR3 is TGTGCCAGCAGCTTGGGACAGCCCCAAGAGACCCAGTACTTC.

The gene calls are TRBV27 and TRBJ2-4; D possibly corresponds to TRBD2 (6 bases). The length of the CDR3 is 14 residues. The V end lost 4 bases, the J end lost 6 bases, and 13 bases lay between the germline ends. Germline CDR1 and CDR2: MNHEY and SMNVEV (reference sequence). The CDR3 nucleotides read TGTGCCAGCAGTTCCCGACTAGTGAGAAACATTCAGTACTTC. Translating it yields CASSSRLVRNIQYF.

DNA of the CDR3: TGTGCCAGCAGCCCCGGGACAGCCAGATCCACCGGGGAGCTGTTTTTT. It encodes CASSPGTARSTGELFF. V gene TRBV5-4 combines with J gene TRBJ2-2, with 7 bases lining up with TRBD1. V lost 4 bases to trimming and J lost 4 bases; unmatched junction nucleotides: 10. Germline CDR1 reads SGHNT; CDR2 reads YYREEE (reference sequence). There are 16 residues in the CDR3.

Written as DNA, the CDR3 is TGTGCCAGCAGTCAAGAGCGGGACGGCACAGATACGCAGTATTTT. Translation gives CASSQERDGTDTQYF. The chain is built from TRBV27 and TRBJ2-3; 7 bases line up with TRBD2. This CDR3 is 15 amino acids long. Germline loops: CDR1 MNHEY, CDR2 SMNVEV (reference sequence). Trimming removed 5 bases from V and 1 base from J; junction bases left unmatched: 6.

The CDR3 bases are TGTGCCAGCAGCCTGAGGGACAGGAGCCCCTACAATGAGCAGTTCTTC. Encoded protein: CASSLRDRSPYNEQFF. The chain uses TRBV7-2 and TRBJ2-1; 8 positions match TRBD1. This CDR3 comprises 16 residues. Germline CDR1 and CDR2: SGHTA and FQGNSA. The V gene end was trimmed by 5 bases and the J gene end by 2 bases; junction bases not matched to a gene: 8.

The gene calls are TRBV7-9 and TRBJ1-1, with 7 bases lining up with TRBD1. CDR1 and CDR2 from the germline V gene are SEHNR and FQNEAQ (reference sequence). The V gene end was trimmed by 7 bases and the J gene end by 2 bases; junction bases not matched to a gene: 16. The CDR3 is 17 residues long. CDR3 in amino acids: CASTPRVGGTSNTEAFF. The CDR3 region has the DNA TGTGCCAGCACCCCCCGGGTAGGGGGCACTTCTAACACTGAAGCTTTCTTT.

This rearrangement joins TRBV5-1 to TRBJ2-1; the D call may be TRBD1 or TRBD2 (5 bases each). The length of the CDR3 is 13 residues. CDR1 SGHRS and CDR2 YFSETQ come from the germline V gene. Trimming took off 4 bases at V and 11 bases at J, with 16 bases between the two ends. The CDR3 here is CASSPEVGGQQFF. In DNA form, the CDR3 reads TGCGCCAGCAGCCCAGAGGTTGGGGGACAGCAGTTCTTC. The complete variable domain, with remaining parts taken from reference TRBV5-1 and TRBJ2-1, reads KAGVTQTPRYLIKTRGQQVTLSCSPISGHRSVSWYQQTPGQGLQFLFEYFSETQRNKGNFPGRFSGRQFSNSRSEMNVSTLELGDSALYLCASSPEVGGQQFFGPGTRLTVL.

This clone was detected a few times. The rearrangement links TRBV19 to TRBJ1-5; TRBD1 matches 9 bases. CDR3 length equals 14 residues. CDR1 is LNHDA and CDR2 is SQIVND in the germline V gene (reference sequence). J lost 6 bases, V lost 3 bases, and 3 bases had no gene match. The CDR3 protein is CASSMGQGPQPQHF. The DNA for the CDR3 is TGTGCCAGTAGTATGGGACAGGGCCCTCAGCCCCAGCATTTT.

The V call is TRBV7-9, the J call TRBJ1-4, with 8 bases matching TRBD1. The CDR3 runs to 13 residues. CDR1 SEHNR and CDR2 FQNEAQ come from the germline V gene (reference sequence). V trimming: 6 bases; J trimming: 7 bases; junction bases outside the gene matches: 4. For the CDR3, the DNA is TGTGCCAGCAGGCCAGGGGGCGGTGAAAAACTGTTTTTT. Its translation: CASRPGGGEKLFF.

V and J are TRBV28 and TRBJ2-3; 10 bases map to TRBD2. Trimming at V came to 6 bases and at J to 0 bases, leaving 12 bases not matched to a gene. The germline gives CDR1 MDHEN, CDR2 SYDVKM. The CDR3 has 18 amino acids. CDR3 nucleotide sequence: TGTGCCAGCAGCTCCGGGACTAGCGTACGAGCTAGCACAGATACGCAGTATTTT. Translation: CASSSGTSVRASTDTQYF.

The V call is TRBV18, the J call TRBJ2-3; D gene ambiguous. Germline values: CDR1 KGHSH, CDR2 LQKENI. With 5 bases removed from V and 4 bases from J, the gap between germline ends came to 7 bases. This CDR3 is 12 amino acids long. The CDR3 here is CASSAAADTQYF. In DNA form, the CDR3 reads TGTGCCAGCTCAGCGGCAGCAGATACGCAGTATTTT.

V usage is TRBV19 and J usage is TRBJ2-1; the D gene could be TRBD1 or TRBD2 (6 bases each). The CDR3 covers 16 residues. Looked up from germline, CDR1 is LNHDA and CDR2 is SQIVND (reference sequence). V lost 1 base, J lost 0 bases, and 10 bases lay in between. The CDR3 spells CASSIAGAPSYNEQFF. The CDR3 coding sequence is TGTGCCAGTAGTATAGCGGGGGCCCCCTCCTACAATGAGCAGTTCTTC.

The chain's CDR3 is CASSTTAAASALHF. The DNA for the CDR3 is TGTGCCAGCAGCACAACCGCTGCCGCTTCGGCCCTCCACTTT. This sequence joins TRBV7-8 and TRBJ1-6; D unresolved. CDR3 length: 14 residues. V was pared by 5 bases and J by 14 bases, with 19 bases between. Germline V gives CDR1 SGHVS, CDR2 FQNEAQ.

The chain is built from TRBV18 and TRBJ2-3, with a weak D call TRBD2 (7 bases). This CDR3 contains 13 residues. Deletions cut 3 bases from V and 6 bases from J, with 10 bases between. The germline gives CDR1 KGHSH, CDR2 LQKENI. The CDR3 region is CASSPGGADTQYF. As DNA, the CDR3 is TGTGCCAGCTCACCGGGGGGGGCGGATACGCAGTATTTT.

The V and J genes are TRBV5-1 and TRBJ2-3; D is ambiguous. Germline loops: CDR1 SGHRS, CDR2 YFSETQ. The CDR3 is 18 amino acids. V was shortened by 4 bases and J by 0 bases, with 21 bases between the two germline ends. The CDR3 region has the DNA TGCGCCAGCAGCCGTAGGGCGGCAGGATTCACTAGCACAGATACGCAGTATTTT. Amino acid sequence: CASSRRAAGFTSTDTQYF. The full variable domain, in which reference TRBV5-1 and TRBJ2-3 provide the parts outside the CDR3, is KAGVTQTPRYLIKTRGQQVTLSCSPISGHRSVSWYQQTPGQGLQFLFEYFSETQRNKGNFPGRFSGRQFSNSRSEMNVSTLELGDSALYLCASSRRAAGFTSTDTQYFGPGTRLTVL.

The chain carries TRBV5-6 and TRBJ2-3; maybe TRBD1 (7 bases). The V end was cut by 0 bases, the J end by 6 bases, with 11 bases between. Germline V gene sequence: CDR1 SGHDT, CDR2 YYEEEE. This CDR3 is built from 14 residues. The CDR3 here is CASSLDRGGDTQYF. The CDR3 DNA sequence: TGTGCCAGCAGCTTGGACAGGGGAGGTGATACGCAGTATTTT.

The chain combines TRBV28 with TRBJ2-5; D unresolved. The J call may not be correct, given that the DNA end is closer to TRBJ2-7. This CDR3 contains 13 residues. Germline values: CDR1 MDHEN, CDR2 SYDVKM. The CDR3 bases are TGTGCCAGCAGTCCAGGACGGACCTACGAGCAGTACTTC. As protein: CASSPGRTYEQYF.

This clone occurred many times. The V and J genes are TRBV2 and TRBJ1-1; D possibly corresponds to TRBD1 (5 bases). The ends were cut back, 7 bases at V and 2 bases at J, with 14 bases in the middle. CDR3 length equals 14 residues. Germline V gene data show CDR1 as SNHLY and CDR2 as FYNNEI. The DNA of the CDR3 is TGTGCCAGCAAAGACAGAGGAGATAACACTGAAGCTTTCTTT. This gives the protein CASKDRGDNTEAFF.

V is TRBV7-9 and J is TRBJ1-2; D gene unclear. The CDR3 is 15 residues long. Trimming took off 1 base at V and 0 bases at J, with 9 bases between the two ends. Germline CDR1 is SEHNR and CDR2 is FQNEAQ (reference sequence). Here the CDR3 DNA reads TGTGCCAGCAGCTTAGTTGTAGGAGCTAACTATGGCTACACCTTC. It codes for CASSLVVGANYGYTF.

This chain connects TRBV4-2 to TRBJ2-5; D may be TRBD1 (6 bases). The CDR3 length is 15 residues. Germline V CDR1 and CDR2: LGHNA, YNFKEQ. The V gene lost 1 base and the J gene lost 5 bases, with 14 bases spanning the gap. The CDR3 DNA follows: TGTGCCAGCAGCCAAGTAGTCACAGGGATGGAGACCCAGTACTTC. This gives the protein CASSQVVTGMETQYF.

Only one count was recorded for this clone. The CDR3 region is CASSPGYRGTEAFF. CDR3 bases: TGTGCCAGCAGCCCAGGGTACAGGGGCACTGAAGCTTTCTTT. The J gene is TRBJ1-1, the V gene TRBV7-6; 7 bases are shared with TRBD1. The trim removed 5 bases at V and 4 bases at J, leaving 7 bases unmatched. Germline loops: CDR1 SGHVS, CDR2 FNYEAQ. The CDR3 sequence is 14 residues long.